What follows are 25 T cell receptor beta chains derived from one specimen sequenced in a study of OX40 agonist ivuxolimab in advanced cancers. This table comes from immunoSEQ multiplex PCR, and its TCRdb copy is limited to in-frame clones, with some not included. The sample consists of around 68,000 clones, around 90% of them appearing once. The input for sequencing was CD4+ or CD8+ T cells sorted from blood, taken in a trial of the OX40 agonist ivuxolimab. These receptors were collected from an adult with an advanced solid tumor such as melanoma, head and neck, liver or kidney cancer.

The chain links TRBV7-6 to TRBJ2-1; 8 bases are shared with TRBD2. CDR1 is SGHVS, CDR2 FNYEAQ, per germline. The CDR3 loop spans 14 amino acids. The junction had 7 bases not matched to a gene; V was cut back by 8 bases and J by 4 bases. The CDR3 bases are TGTGCCAGCGCGGGGCTAGCGGGTTACAATGAGCAGTTCTTC. Its protein is CASAGLAGYNEQFF.

This chain connects TRBV5-1 to TRBJ1-2; no clear D. Trimming took 1 base from V and 1 from J, leaving 5 bases between them. The CDR3 runs to 13 residues. The germline V gene has CDR1 SGHRS and CDR2 YFSETQ. Written as DNA, the CDR3 is TGCGCCAGCAGCTTGACAGATAACTATGGCTACACCTTC. Amino acids: CASSLTDNYGYTF.

V and J are TRBV9 and TRBJ1-1; no reliable D call. The CDR3 totals 13 residues. Trimming removed 0 bases at V and 2 bases at J, with 5 bases between. Germline V CDR1 and CDR2: SGDLS, YYNGEE. The CDR3 reads CASSVGANTEAFF. The CDR3 coding sequence is TGTGCCAGCAGCGTAGGTGCCAACACTGAAGCTTTCTTT.

The CDR3 sequence: CASSYFGGNGETQYF. For the CDR3, the DNA is TGTGCCAGCAGTTATTTCGGCGGGAACGGAGAGACCCAGTACTTC. V and J are TRBV2 and TRBJ2-5; D perhaps matches TRBD2 (6 bases). The CDR3 is 15 amino acids. Germline CDR1 SNHLY, CDR2 FYNNEI. The V gene lost 5 bases and the J gene lost 4 bases, with 17 bases spanning the gap.

V is TRBV10-3 and J is TRBJ1-1, with unresolved D. The CDR3 runs to 12 residues. The V end was cut by 6 bases, the J end by 2 bases, with 7 bases between. CDR1 ENHRY and CDR2 SYGVKD come from the germline V gene. Here the CDR3 DNA reads TGTGCCATCAGCGACGGAAACACTGAAGCTTTCTTT. Protein product: CAISDGNTEAFF.

V and J are TRBV15 and TRBJ2-4; the D is unclear. CDR1 is LNHNV and CDR2 is YYDKDF in the germline V gene (reference sequence). The CDR3 has 16 residues. V lost 0 bases and J lost 0, with 9 bases in between. CDR3 sequence reads: CATSREAVGAKNIQYF. CDR3 sequence (DNA): TGTGCCACCAGCAGAGAGGCAGTGGGAGCCAAAAACATTCAGTACTTC.

This chain uses TRBV11-1 with TRBJ2-3; D perhaps matches TRBD2 (6 bases). Germline CDR1 is SGHAT and CDR2 is FQDESV (reference sequence). V lost 4 bases to trimming and J lost 0 bases, with 17 bases between them. This CDR3 spans 17 amino acids. This CDR3 is CASSYDGSLTSTDTQYF. The CDR3 bases are TGTGCCAGCAGCTACGACGGGAGTCTAACGAGCACAGATACGCAGTATTTT.

The chain carries TRBV15 and TRBJ1-4; 7 positions agree with TRBD1. The CDR3 consists of 14 residues. V gave up 5 bases and J gave up 8 bases; unmatched junction bases: 8. Germline CDR1 LNHNV, CDR2 YYDKDF (reference sequence). The CDR3 protein is CATSLDRGGEKLFF. In DNA, the CDR3 is TGTGCCACCAGCCTGGACAGAGGGGGCGAAAAACTGTTTTTT.

This chain connects TRBV5-1 to TRBJ2-5; possibly TRBD1 or TRBD2 for D (7 bases each). The CDR3 covers 17 residues. The germline V gene has CDR1 SGHRS and CDR2 YFSETQ. The V gene lost 4 bases and the J gene lost 5 bases, with 24 bases spanning the gap. The CDR3 is CASSPTRGGAVWETQYF. CDR3 nucleotide sequence: TGCGCCAGCAGCCCCACCAGGGGGGGAGCAGTATGGGAGACCCAGTACTTC. The full variable domain, with the rest looked up from reference TRBV5-1 and TRBJ2-5, is KAGVTQTPRYLIKTRGQQVTLSCSPISGHRSVSWYQQTPGQGLQFLFEYFSETQRNKGNFPGRFSGRQFSNSRSEMNVSTLELGDSALYLCASSPTRGGAVWETQYFGPGTRLLVL.

V is TRBV5-1 and J is TRBJ1-1; maybe TRBD1 (6 bases). The CDR3 length is 12 residues. The V gene lost 4 bases and the J gene lost 5 bases, with 9 bases spanning the gap. Germline CDR1 is SGHRS and CDR2 is YFSETQ. This CDR3 is CASSEGTTEAFF. CDR3 sequence (DNA): TGCGCCAGCAGCGAAGGGACAACTGAAGCTTTCTTT. Combining the CDR3 with reference TRBV5-1 and TRBJ1-1 gives the whole variable domain KAGVTQTPRYLIKTRGQQVTLSCSPISGHRSVSWYQQTPGQGLQFLFEYFSETQRNKGNFPGRFSGRQFSNSRSEMNVSTLELGDSALYLCASSEGTTEAFFGQGTRLTVV.

This clone was found once. The chain carries TRBV7-3 and TRBJ2-1; TRBD2 agrees at 10 bases. This CDR3 is built from 16 residues. In germline, CDR1 is SGHTA, CDR2 FQGTGA. V gave up 6 bases and J gave up 3 bases; unmatched junction bases: 8. CDR3 bases: TGTGCCAGCAGGCTACGGACTAGCGGAGACTACAATGAGCAGTTCTTC. Amino acids: CASRLRTSGDYNEQFF.

This chain connects TRBV19 to TRBJ1-4, with TRBD1 matching 9 bases. The CDR3 sequence is 15 residues long. From germline, CDR1 is LNHDA and CDR2 SQIVND (reference sequence). V dropped 3 bases and J dropped 2; count of bases not matched to a gene: 1. The DNA of the CDR3 is TGTGCCAGTAGTATGGGACAGGGTACTAATGAAAAACTGTTTTTT. Amino acids: CASSMGQGTNEKLFF.

This chain connects TRBV27 to TRBJ2-1; 9 nucleotides align to TRBD1. Trimming at V came to 6 bases and at J to 7 bases, leaving 10 bases not matched to a gene. In germline, CDR1 is MNHEY, CDR2 SMNVEV (reference sequence). This CDR3 has 15 residues. CDR3 bases: TGTGCCAGCAGCAGACAGGGGGGGACGCATAATGAGCAGTTCTTC. This translates into CASSRQGGTHNEQFF.

The rearrangement uses TRBV6-5 and TRBJ2-1, with TRBD2 matching 9 bases. CDR1 is MNHEY and CDR2 is SVGAGI in the germline V gene. The V segment lost 6 bases and the J segment 5 bases; nucleotides outside the gene matches: 8. The CDR3 runs 15 residues. CDR3 sequence (DNA): TGTGCCAGCAGGACCTTCGGACTAGCGAACAATGAGCAGTTCTTC. It encodes CASRTFGLANNEQFF.

The sample holds a few counts of this clone. This rearrangement joins TRBV5-4 to TRBJ2-3; D unresolved. The germline gives CDR1 SGHNT, CDR2 YYREEE (reference sequence). The CDR3 has 15 amino acids. V shed 0 bases and J shed 0 bases, with 8 bases lying between them. Written as DNA, the CDR3 is TGTGCCAGCAGCTTGGACGTATCTAGCACAGATACGCAGTATTTT. Its protein product is CASSLDVSSTDTQYF.

The CDR3 region has the DNA TGTGCCAGCAGCTTAGAAGGCCGGACAAGTCACCTAGCTAACTATGGCTACACCTTC. As protein: CASSLEGRTSHLANYGYTF. The chain carries TRBV7-6 and TRBJ1-2; TRBD1 is a possible D gene (5 bases). The CDR3 has 19 amino acids. From germline, CDR1 is SGHVS and CDR2 FNYEAQ. V lost 1 base to trimming and J lost 0 bases, with 21 bases between them.

This chain joins TRBV15 and TRBJ2-1, with 7 nucleotides matching TRBD1. Germline CDR1 and CDR2: LNHNV and YYDKDF (reference sequence). Trimming cost V 1 base and J 5 bases; bases outside gene matches: 5. The length of the CDR3 is 15 residues. The CDR3 nucleotides are TGTGCCACCAGCAGAGGGGGGACAGCCAACAATGAGCAGTTCTTC. It encodes CATSRGGTANNEQFF.

The chain links TRBV6-1 to TRBJ1-3; TRBD1 agrees at 12 bases. Per germline, CDR1 MNHNS and CDR2 SASEGT. The CDR3 loop spans 16 amino acids. J gave up 5 bases and V 4 bases, and 6 bases lay outside the gene matches. The CDR3 sequence is CASSAGTGGVRNTIYF. DNA of the CDR3: TGTGCCAGCAGTGCCGGGACAGGGGGCGTGAGAAACACCATATATTTT.

The chain has TRBV2 and TRBJ1-5; TRBD1 might be the D (6 bases). Germline V lookup: CDR1 SNHLY, CDR2 FYNNEI. This CDR3 has 14 residues. Between the trimmed V and J ends, which lost 2 bases and 4 bases, there was a span of 9 bases. The CDR3 protein is CASSEIGQNQPQHF. The CDR3, as DNA: TGTGCCAGCAGTGAAATAGGACAGAATCAGCCCCAGCATTTT.

Note on this clone: A read error may produce the germline difference seen at one junction end. Other DNA sequences in this sample translate to the same CDR3. The CDR3 region is CASSLAPSGTHEQFF. The CDR3 nucleotides read TGCGCCAGCAGCTTGGCGCCTAGCGGGACACATGAGCAGTTCTTC. V usage is TRBV5-4 and J usage is TRBJ2-1, with 9 bases that match TRBD2. Germline-derived CDR1 and CDR2 are SGHNT and YYREEE (reference sequence). The CDR3 totals 15 residues.

This sequence joins TRBV7-9 and TRBJ2-6; possible D gene TRBD1, 6 bases. From germline, CDR1 is SEHNR and CDR2 FQNEAQ (reference sequence). This CDR3 is 15 amino acids long. V was cut by 4 bases and J by 4 bases, with 11 bases left in between. CDR3 in amino acids: CASSSTGSGANVLTF. CDR3 bases: TGTGCCAGCAGCTCTACAGGGAGCGGGGCCAACGTCCTGACTTTC.

V gene TRBV7-9 combines with J gene TRBJ2-2; 8 nucleotides agree with TRBD1. The germline CDR1 and CDR2 sequences are SEHNR and FQNEAQ (reference sequence). The CDR3 runs 15 residues. The V segment lost 5 bases and the J segment 6 bases; nucleotides outside the gene matches: 8. CDR3 protein: CASSTSTGDAGELFF. CDR3 nucleotides: TGTGCCAGCAGCACCTCGACAGGGGACGCCGGGGAGCTGTTTTTT.

The V gene is TRBV28, the J gene TRBJ2-7; D call uncertain. The CDR3 sequence is 12 residues long. With 9 bases removed from V and 4 bases from J, the gap between germline ends came to 13 bases. From germline, CDR1 is MDHEN and CDR2 SYDVKM. The CDR3 spells CASRGSLYEQYF. The CDR3 DNA sequence: TGTGCCAGTCGCGGCAGTCTATACGAGCAGTACTTC.

The chain is built from TRBV6-6 and TRBJ1-2; D uncertain. CDR3 length: 14 amino acids. CDR1 and CDR2 (germline): MNHNY, SVGAGI (reference sequence). Trimming left V 0 bases short and J 4 bases short, with 9 bases between. CDR3 bases: TGTGCCAGCAGTTACTCGGCAGGACTCTATGGCTACACCTTC. Protein product: CASSYSAGLYGYTF.

The table lists this clone with a count of one. This sequence joins TRBV7-8 and TRBJ1-1, with D hard to call. There are 16 residues in the CDR3. Germline CDR1 reads SGHVS; CDR2 reads FQNEAQ. V gave up 3 bases and J gave up 1 base, with 15 bases separating them. CDR3 coding DNA: TGTGCCAGCAGCTTGCCCGGGATGGGCAAGAACACTGAAGCTTTCTTT. It encodes CASSLPGMGKNTEAFF. Full variable domain (remainder filled in from reference TRBV7-8 and TRBJ1-1): GAGVSQSPRYKVAKRGQDVALRCDPISGHVSLFWYQQALGQGPEFLTYFQNEAQLDKSGLPSDRFFAERPEGSVSTLKIQRTQQEDSAVYLCASSLPGMGKNTEAFFGQGTRLTVV.